A single TCR beta chain is shown here with its context. Some clones are missing from TCRdb's copy, which holds only in-frame ones; the method was immunoSEQ multiplex PCR. Among about 97,000 clones, about 95% were seen once, and the ten largest hold 0.3% to 0.35%. The germline gives CDR1 LNHDA, CDR2 SQIVND (reference sequence). J lost 4 bases, V lost 6 bases, and 9 bases had no gene match. CDR3 length: 15 residues. The entry originates in a study of technical replicates of blood from a handful of donors. Sequences were obtained from T cells isolated from PBMCs. This clonotype was obtained from a human donor in good health. This rearrangement joins TRBV19 to TRBJ1-5; 7 nucleotides line up with TRBD1. Here the CDR3 reads CASRMAGGENQPQHF. In DNA, the CDR3 is TGTGCCAGTAGGATGGCAGGGGGTGAAAATCAGCCCCAGCATTTT.